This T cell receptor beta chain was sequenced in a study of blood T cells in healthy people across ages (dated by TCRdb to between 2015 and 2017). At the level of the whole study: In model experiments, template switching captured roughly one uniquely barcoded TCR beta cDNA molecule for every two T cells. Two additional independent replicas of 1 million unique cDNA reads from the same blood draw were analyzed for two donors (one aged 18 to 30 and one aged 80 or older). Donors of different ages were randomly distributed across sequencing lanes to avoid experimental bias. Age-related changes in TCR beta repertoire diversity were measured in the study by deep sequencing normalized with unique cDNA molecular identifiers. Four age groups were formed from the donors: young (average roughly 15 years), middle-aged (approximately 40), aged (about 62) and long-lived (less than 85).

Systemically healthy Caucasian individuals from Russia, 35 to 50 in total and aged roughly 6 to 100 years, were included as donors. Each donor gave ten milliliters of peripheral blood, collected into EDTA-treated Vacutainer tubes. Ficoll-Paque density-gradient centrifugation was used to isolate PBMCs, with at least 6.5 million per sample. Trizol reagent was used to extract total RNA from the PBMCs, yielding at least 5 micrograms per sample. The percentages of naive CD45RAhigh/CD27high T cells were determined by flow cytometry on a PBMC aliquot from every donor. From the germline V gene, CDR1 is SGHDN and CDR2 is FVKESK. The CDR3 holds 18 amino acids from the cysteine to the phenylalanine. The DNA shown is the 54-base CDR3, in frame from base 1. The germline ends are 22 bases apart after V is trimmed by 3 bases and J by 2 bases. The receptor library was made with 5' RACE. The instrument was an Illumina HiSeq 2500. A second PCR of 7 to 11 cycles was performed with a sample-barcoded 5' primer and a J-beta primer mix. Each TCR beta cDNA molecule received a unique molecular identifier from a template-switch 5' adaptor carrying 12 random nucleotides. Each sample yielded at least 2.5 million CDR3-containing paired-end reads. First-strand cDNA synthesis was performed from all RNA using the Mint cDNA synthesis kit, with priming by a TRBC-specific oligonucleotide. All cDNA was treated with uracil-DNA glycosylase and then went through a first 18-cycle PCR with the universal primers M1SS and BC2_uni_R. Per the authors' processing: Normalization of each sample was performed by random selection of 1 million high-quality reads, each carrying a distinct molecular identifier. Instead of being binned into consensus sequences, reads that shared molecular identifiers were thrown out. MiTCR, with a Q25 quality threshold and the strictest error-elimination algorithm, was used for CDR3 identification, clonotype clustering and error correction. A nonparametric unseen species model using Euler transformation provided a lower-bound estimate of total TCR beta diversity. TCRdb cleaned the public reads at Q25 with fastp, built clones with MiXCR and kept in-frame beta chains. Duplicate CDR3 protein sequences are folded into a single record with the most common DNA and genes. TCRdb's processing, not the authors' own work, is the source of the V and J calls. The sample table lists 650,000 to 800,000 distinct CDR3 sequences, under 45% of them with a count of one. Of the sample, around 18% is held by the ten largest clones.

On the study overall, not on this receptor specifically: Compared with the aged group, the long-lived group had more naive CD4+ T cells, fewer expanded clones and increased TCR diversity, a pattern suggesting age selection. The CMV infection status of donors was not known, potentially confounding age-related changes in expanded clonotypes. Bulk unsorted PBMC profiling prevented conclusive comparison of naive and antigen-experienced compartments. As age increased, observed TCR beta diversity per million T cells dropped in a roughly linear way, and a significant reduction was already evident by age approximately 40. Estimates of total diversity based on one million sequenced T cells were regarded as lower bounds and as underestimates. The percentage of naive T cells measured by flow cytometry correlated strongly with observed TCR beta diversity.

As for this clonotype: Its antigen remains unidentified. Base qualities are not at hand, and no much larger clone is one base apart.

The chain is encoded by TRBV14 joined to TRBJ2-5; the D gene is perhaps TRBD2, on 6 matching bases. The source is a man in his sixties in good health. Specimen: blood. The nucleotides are TGTGCCAGCAGCCACTCCCTTTTCTCGGAGGGAAAACAAGAGACCCAGTACTTC. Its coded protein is CASSHSLFSEGKQETQYF. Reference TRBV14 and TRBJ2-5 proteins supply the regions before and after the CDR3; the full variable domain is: EAGVTQFPSHSVIEKGQTVTLRCDPISGHDNLYWYRRVMGKEIKFLLHFVKESKQDESGMPNNRFLAERTGGTYSTLKVQPAELEDSGVYFCASSHSLFSEGKQETQYFGPGTRLLVL.